A single sample gave rise to the 10 T cell receptor beta chains below, sequenced in a study of T-cell memory formation after mild COVID-19. TCRdb used MiXCR to reprocess the 5' RACE reads, holding one entry per CDR3 protein. This repertoire shows fewer than 650,000 distinct CDR3 sequences, 20% to 25% found once; its top ten account for approximately 8.4%. Source material: PBMCs or a T cell subset sorted from them (not recorded which). All receptors come from an adult woman who had mild COVID-19 (a few samples of this study predate the infection). Cell type and time point are not known.

The chain has TRBV12-3 or TRBV12-4 and TRBJ2-7; D is uncertain. Trimming took off 2 bases at V and 3 bases at J, with 11 bases between the two ends. This CDR3 region has 14 residues. The CDR3 DNA sequence: TGTGCCAGCAGTTTAACACCGGAACTCTACGAGCAGTACTTC. This sequence encodes CASSLTPELYEQYF.

This sequence joins TRBV6-5 and TRBJ1-2; D is possibly TRBD1 (5 bases). This CDR3 is built from 13 residues. Germline V gene lookup returns CDR1 MNHEY and CDR2 SVGAGI. Trimming shortened V by 3 bases and J by 7 bases, and 12 bases separated the two germline ends. CDR3 sequence: CASSYGSGFGYTF. The CDR3 DNA reads as TGTGCCAGCAGTTATGGGTCAGGGTTTGGCTACACCTTC.

Written as DNA, the CDR3 is TGTGCCAGCAGCTTATCCGGCTTGGACGAGCAGTACTTC. This translates into CASSLSGLDEQYF. The chain has TRBV5-6 and TRBJ2-7; D unclear. Trimming took 2 bases from V and 5 from J, leaving 11 bases between them. The CDR3 sequence is 13 residues long. Germline V CDR1 and CDR2: SGHDT, YYEEEE.

The V and J genes are TRBV29-1 and TRBJ1-2, with TRBD1 matching over 10 bases. V gave up 6 bases and J gave up 3 bases; unmatched junction bases: 4. Germline values: CDR1 SQVTM, CDR2 ANQGSEA. This CDR3 is built from 13 residues. This CDR3 is CSVRTGGDYGYTF. DNA for the CDR3: TGCAGCGTGCGGACAGGGGGAGACTATGGCTACACCTTC.

V usage is TRBV12-3 or TRBV12-4 and J usage is TRBJ2-1; 8 bases agree with TRBD2. The CDR3 runs 13 residues. J lost 6 bases, V lost 8 bases, and 6 bases had no gene match. The CDR3 nucleotides are TGTGCCAGCGGTCGGGCGGGAGGCAATGAGCAGTTCTTC. It encodes CASGRAGGNEQFF.

This clonotype was observed a few times. This chain uses TRBV4-1 with TRBJ1-4, with a possible D match to TRBD1 (6 bases). The CDR3 covers 15 residues. Germline V lookup: CDR1 MGHRA, CDR2 YSYEKL. V was cut by 4 bases and J by 8 bases, with 17 bases left in between. CDR3 coding DNA: TGCGCCAGCAGCCCTCTTAGGGGGGCGGAAGAAAAACTGTTTTTT. Translated, it gives CASSPLRGAEEKLFF.

The chain links TRBV29-1 to TRBJ2-2; 10 bases agree with TRBD1. The CDR3 consists of 14 residues. Germline V CDR1 and CDR2: SQVTM, ANQGSEA. J lost 7 bases, V lost 6 bases, and 8 bases had no gene match. This chain's CDR3 is CSVRPGQGFGELFF. CDR3 sequence (DNA): TGCAGCGTCCGACCGGGACAGGGGTTCGGGGAGCTGTTTTTT.

This clonotype came up a few times. The J gene is TRBJ1-2, the V gene TRBV4-1; 10 positions match TRBD1. Trimming at V came to 6 bases and at J to 2 bases, leaving 12 bases not matched to a gene. Germline CDR1 and CDR2: MGHRA and YSYEKL. The CDR3 is 17 amino acids. CDR3 sequence reads: CASSPYPGQGLNYGYTF. CDR3 DNA: TGCGCCAGCAGTCCGTACCCGGGACAGGGGTTGAACTATGGCTACACCTTC.

The sample holds many counts of this clonotype. For the CDR3, the DNA is TGTGCGACAGGGGTGAGTTTCACTGAAGCTTTCTTT. Its translation is CATGVSFTEAFF. The rearrangement links TRBV14 to TRBJ1-1; TRBD1 matches at 8 bases. CDR3 length: 12 amino acids. Germline CDR1 SGHDN, CDR2 FVKESK.

The chain employs TRBV24-1 and TRBJ1-5; 10 nucleotides match TRBD1. This CDR3 spans 17 amino acids. Germline CDR1 KGHDR, CDR2 SFDVKD. The junction had 5 bases not matched to a gene; V was cut back by 2 bases and J by 2 bases. For the CDR3, the DNA is TGTGCCACCAGTGATTCGATTGGGACAGGGGGCAATCAGCCCCAGCATTTT. Translation gives CATSDSIGTGGNQPQHF.